This TCR beta chain was observed in a study of cytomegalovirus exposure and HLA in healthy donors. Researchers ran the PCR with 60 Vbeta and 13 Jbeta primers. Sequenced by immunoSEQ multiplex PCR; TCRdb stores in-frame clones only, minus some. The repertoire includes around 190,000 clones, about four fifths of them detected once, and approximately 2.9% sits in the top ten. Points from the study as a whole: Most subjects' HLA-A and HLA-B alleles were reportedly predicted from TCR beta sequences.

This clone was seen a single time. What it recognizes is unknown. This receptor was identified in a female donor in good health and CMV-seronegative. The sample taken for sequencing was PBMCs.

CDR3 sequence reads: CASSLGQGGTQPQHF. As DNA, the CDR3 is TGCGCCAGCAGCTTAGGACAGGGAGGTACTCAGCCCCAGCATTTT. The chain recombines TRBV5-1 with TRBJ1-5; TRBD1 matches 8 bases. CDR3 size: 15 residues. Looked up from germline, CDR1 is SGHRS and CDR2 is YFSETQ. V lost 2 bases, J lost 6 bases, and 7 bases stayed unmatched.